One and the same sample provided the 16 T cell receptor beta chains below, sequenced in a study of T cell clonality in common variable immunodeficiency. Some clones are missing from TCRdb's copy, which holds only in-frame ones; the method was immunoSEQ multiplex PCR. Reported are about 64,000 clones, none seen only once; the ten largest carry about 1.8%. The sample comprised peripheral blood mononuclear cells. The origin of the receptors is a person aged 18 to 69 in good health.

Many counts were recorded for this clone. The sequenced part of the CDR3 DNA is TGCAGTGCTAGAGATCAACAGGGACGGGAAAAA. Translating it yields CSARDQQGREK. The whole CDR3 is CSARDQQGREKLFF. The chain couples TRBV20-1 to TRBJ1-4, with D perhaps matching TRBD1 (6 bases). The CDR3 is cut off 3 residues early in the read; its end comes from the germline J gene. Trimming stripped 0 bases from V and 8 bases from J, with 13 bases between. Germline CDR1 DFQATT, CDR2 SNEGSKA (reference sequence). CDR3 length: 14 amino acids.

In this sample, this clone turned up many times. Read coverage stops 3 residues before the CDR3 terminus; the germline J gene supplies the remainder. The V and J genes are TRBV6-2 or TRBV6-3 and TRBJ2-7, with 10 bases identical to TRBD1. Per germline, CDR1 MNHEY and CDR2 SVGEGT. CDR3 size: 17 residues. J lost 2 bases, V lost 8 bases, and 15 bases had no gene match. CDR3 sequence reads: CASLSGTGVSGAYEQYF. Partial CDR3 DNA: TGTGCCAGCTTGTCCGGGACAGGGGTTAGCGGGGCCTACGAG.

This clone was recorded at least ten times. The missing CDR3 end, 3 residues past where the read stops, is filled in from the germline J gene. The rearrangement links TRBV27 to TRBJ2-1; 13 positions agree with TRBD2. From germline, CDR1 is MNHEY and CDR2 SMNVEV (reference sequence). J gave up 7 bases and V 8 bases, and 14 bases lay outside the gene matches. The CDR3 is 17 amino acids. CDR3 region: CASAPWTSGSLRNEQFF. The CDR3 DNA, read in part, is TGTGCCAGCGCGCCCTGGACTAGCGGGAGTTTGCGGAATGAG.

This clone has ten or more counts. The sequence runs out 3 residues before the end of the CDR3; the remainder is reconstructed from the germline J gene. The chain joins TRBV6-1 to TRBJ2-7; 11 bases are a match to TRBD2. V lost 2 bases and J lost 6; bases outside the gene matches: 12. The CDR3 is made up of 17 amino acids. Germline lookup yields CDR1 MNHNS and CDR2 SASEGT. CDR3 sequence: CASSERLAGREFSEQYF. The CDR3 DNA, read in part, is TGTGCCAGCAGTGAACGACTAGCGGGACGGGAGTTCAGCGAG.

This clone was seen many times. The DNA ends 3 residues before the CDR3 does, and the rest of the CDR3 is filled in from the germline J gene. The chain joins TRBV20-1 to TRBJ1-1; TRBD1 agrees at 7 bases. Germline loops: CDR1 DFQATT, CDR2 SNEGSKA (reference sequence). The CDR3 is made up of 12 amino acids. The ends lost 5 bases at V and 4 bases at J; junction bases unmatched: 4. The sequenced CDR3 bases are TGCAGTGCTTTCCGGGACAGCACTGAA. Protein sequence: CSAFRDSTE. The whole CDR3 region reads CSAFRDSTEAFF.

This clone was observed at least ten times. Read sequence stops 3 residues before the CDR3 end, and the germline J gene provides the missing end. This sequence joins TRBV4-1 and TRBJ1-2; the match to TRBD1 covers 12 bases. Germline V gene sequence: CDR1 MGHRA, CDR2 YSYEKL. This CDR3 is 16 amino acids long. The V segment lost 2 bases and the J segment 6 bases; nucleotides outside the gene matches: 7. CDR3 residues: CASSQPGTGGNHGYTF. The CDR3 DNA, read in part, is TGCGCCAGCAGCCAACCCGGGACAGGGGGCAACCATGGC.

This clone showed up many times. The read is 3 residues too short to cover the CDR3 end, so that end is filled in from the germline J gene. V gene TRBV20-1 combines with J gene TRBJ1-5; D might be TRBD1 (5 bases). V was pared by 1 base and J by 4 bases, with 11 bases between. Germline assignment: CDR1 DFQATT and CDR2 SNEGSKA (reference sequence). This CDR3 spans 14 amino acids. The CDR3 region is CSARGGRQNQPQHF. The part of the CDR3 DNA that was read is TGCAGTGCTAGAGGGGGTCGACAGAATCAGCCC.

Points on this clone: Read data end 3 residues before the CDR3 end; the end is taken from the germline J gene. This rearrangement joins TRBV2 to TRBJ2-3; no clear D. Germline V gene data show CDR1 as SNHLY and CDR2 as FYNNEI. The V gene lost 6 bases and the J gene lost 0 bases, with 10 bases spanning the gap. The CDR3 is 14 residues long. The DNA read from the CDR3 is TGTGCCAGCAGCCCCCTAGGAAGCACAGATACG. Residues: CASSPLGSTDT. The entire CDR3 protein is CASSPLGSTDTQYF.

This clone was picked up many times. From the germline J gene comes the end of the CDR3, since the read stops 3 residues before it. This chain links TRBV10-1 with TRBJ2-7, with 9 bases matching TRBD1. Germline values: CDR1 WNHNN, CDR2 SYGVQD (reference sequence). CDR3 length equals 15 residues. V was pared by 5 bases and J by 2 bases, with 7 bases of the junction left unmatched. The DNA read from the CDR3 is TGCGCCAGCAGTATGGGGACAGGGTCTGCCTACGAG. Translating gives CASSMGTGSAYE. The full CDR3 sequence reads CASSMGTGSAYEQYF.

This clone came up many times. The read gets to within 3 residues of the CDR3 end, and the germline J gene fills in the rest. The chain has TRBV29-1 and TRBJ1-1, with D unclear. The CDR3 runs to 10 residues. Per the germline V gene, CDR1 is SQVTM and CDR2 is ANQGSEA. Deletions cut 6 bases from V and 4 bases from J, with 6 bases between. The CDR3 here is CSVQFTEAFF. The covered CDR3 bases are TGCAGCGTCCAATTCACTGAA.

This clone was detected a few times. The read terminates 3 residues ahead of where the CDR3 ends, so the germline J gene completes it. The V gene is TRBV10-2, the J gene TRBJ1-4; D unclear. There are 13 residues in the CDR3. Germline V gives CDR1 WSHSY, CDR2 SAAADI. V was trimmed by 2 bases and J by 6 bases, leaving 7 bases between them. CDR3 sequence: CASSEPGDEKLFF. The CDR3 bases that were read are TGCGCCAGCAGTGAGCCCGGGGATGAAAAA.

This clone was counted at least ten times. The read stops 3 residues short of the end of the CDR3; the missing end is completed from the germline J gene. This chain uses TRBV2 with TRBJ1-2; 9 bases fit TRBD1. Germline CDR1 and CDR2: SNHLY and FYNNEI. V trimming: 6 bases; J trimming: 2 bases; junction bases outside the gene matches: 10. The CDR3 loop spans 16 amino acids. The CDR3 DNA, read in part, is TGTGCCAGCAGAGGACCGGGACAGGGCTCGAACTATGGC. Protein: CASRGPGQGSNYG. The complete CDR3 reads CASRGPGQGSNYGYTF.

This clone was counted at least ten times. The CDR3 spells CAWIRRPGLAGVNTGELFF. The sequenced CDR3 bases are TGTGCCTGGATCAGGCGGCCGGGACTAGCGGGAGTCAACACCGGGGAG. The chain recombines TRBV30 with TRBJ2-2; the match to TRBD2 covers 14 bases. The read finishes 3 residues shy of the CDR3 end, and the germline J gene is used to complete it. This CDR3 has 19 amino acids. In germline, CDR1 is GTSNPN, CDR2 SVGIG (reference sequence). V shed 4 bases and J 2 bases; nucleotides not matched to a gene: 12.

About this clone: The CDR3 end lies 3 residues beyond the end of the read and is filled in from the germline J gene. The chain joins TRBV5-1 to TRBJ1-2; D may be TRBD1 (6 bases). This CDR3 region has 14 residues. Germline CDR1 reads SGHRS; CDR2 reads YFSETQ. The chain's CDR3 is CASSHPRQALGYTF. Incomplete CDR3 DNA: TGCGCCAGCAGCCACCCGAGACAGGCTTTGGGC.

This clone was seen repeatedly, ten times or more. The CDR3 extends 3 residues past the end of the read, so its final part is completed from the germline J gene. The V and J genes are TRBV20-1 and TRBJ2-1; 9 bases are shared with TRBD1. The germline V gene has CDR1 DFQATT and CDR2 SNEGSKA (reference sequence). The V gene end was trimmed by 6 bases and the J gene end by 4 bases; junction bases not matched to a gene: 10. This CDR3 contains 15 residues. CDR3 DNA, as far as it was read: TGCAGTGCCCAGCCGGGACAGGGCCTTTACAATGAG. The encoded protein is CSAQPGQGLYNE. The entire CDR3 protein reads CSAQPGQGLYNEQFF.

CDR3 region: CSASSAGEYEQYF. The CDR3 bases that were read are TGCAGTGCTAGCTCGGCAGGGGAGTACGAG. The chain has TRBV20-1 and TRBJ2-7; tentatively, D is TRBD1 (6 bases). The read stops 3 residues short of the end of the CDR3; the missing end is completed from the germline J gene. The CDR3 is made up of 13 amino acids. Germline CDR1 DFQATT, CDR2 SNEGSKA (reference sequence). Trimming pared 3 bases from V and 4 bases from J, leaving 13 bases between.